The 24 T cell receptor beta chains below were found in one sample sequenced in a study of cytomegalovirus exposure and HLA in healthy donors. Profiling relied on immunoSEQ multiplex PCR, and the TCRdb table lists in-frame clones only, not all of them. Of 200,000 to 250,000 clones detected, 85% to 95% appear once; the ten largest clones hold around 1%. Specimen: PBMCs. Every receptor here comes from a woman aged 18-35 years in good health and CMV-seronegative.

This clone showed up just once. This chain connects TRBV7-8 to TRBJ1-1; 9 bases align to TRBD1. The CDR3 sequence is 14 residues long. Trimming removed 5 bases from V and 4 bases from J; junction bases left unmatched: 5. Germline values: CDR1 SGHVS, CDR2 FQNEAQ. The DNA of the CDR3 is TGTGCCAGCAGCCGGGACAGGGTGACCACTGAAGCTTTCTTT. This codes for CASSRDRVTTEAFF.

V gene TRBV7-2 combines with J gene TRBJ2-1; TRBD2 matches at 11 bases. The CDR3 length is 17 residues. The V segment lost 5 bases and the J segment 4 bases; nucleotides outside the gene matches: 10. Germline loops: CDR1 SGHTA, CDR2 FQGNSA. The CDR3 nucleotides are TGTGCCAGCAGCCTCCGGGGGGGGACTAGCGGATACAATGAGCAGTTCTTC. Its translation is CASSLRGGTSGYNEQFF.

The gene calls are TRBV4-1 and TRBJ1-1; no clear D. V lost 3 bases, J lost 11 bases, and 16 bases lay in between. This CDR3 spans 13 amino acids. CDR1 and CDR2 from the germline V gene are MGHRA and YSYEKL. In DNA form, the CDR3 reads TGCGCCAGCAGCCAGGAGGAGGACCCATGGGCTTTCTTT. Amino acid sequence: CASSQEEDPWAFF.

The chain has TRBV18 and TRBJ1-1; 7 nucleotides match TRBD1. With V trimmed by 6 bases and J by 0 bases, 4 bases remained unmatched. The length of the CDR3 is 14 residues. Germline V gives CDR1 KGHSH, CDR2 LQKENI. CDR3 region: CASSPQGVNTEAFF. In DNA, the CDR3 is TGTGCCAGCTCTCCTCAGGGGGTGAACACTGAAGCTTTCTTT.

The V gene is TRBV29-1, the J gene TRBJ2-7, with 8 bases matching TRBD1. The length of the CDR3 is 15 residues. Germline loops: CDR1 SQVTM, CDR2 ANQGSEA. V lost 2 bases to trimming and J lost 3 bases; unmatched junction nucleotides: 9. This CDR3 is CSVERISGTGYEQYF. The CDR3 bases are TGCAGCGTTGAACGAATCTCCGGGACAGGCTACGAGCAGTACTTC.

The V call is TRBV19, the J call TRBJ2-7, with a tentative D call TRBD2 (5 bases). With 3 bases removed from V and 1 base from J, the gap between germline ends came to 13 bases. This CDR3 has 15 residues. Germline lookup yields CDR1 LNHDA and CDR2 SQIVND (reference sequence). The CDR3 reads CASSISVEGSYEQYF. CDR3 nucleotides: TGTGCCAGTAGTATCTCCGTTGAGGGTTCCTACGAGCAGTACTTC.

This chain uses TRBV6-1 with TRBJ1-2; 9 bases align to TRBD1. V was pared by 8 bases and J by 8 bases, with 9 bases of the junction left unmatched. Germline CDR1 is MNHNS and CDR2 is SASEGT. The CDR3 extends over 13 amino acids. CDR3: CASGAGTGNGYTF. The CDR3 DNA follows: TGTGCCAGCGGTGCGGGGACAGGGAACGGCTACACCTTC.

CDR3: CASSRRRGGIEKLFF. Written as DNA, the CDR3 is TGTGCCAGCAGCCGCCGAAGGGGTGGTATTGAAAAACTGTTTTTT. The rearrangement links TRBV6-5 to TRBJ1-4; D possibly corresponds to TRBD1 (5 bases). From germline, CDR1 is MNHEY and CDR2 SVGAGI. This CDR3 is 15 amino acids long. The V end was cut by 6 bases, the J end by 7 bases, with 18 bases between.

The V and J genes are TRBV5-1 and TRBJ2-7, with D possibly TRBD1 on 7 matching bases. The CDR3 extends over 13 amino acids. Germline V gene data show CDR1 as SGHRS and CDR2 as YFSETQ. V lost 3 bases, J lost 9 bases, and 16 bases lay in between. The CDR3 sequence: CASSSTAGGPQYF. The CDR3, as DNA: TGCGCCAGCAGCTCGACAGCAGGGGGGCCGCAGTACTTC.

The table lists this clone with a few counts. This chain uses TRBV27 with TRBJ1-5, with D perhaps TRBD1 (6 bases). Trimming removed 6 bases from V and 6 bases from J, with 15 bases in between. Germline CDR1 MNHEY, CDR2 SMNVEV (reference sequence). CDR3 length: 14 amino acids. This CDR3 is CASRLPGVLQPQHF. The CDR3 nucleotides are TGTGCCAGCAGACTCCCAGGGGTTCTTCAGCCCCAGCATTTT.

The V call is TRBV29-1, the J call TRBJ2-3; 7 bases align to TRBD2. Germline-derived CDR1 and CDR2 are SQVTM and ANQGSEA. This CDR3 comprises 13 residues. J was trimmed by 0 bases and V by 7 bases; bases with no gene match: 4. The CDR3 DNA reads TGCAGCGGTGCTAGCGGCAGCACAGATACGCAGTATTTT. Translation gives CSGASGSTDTQYF.

The CDR3 region has the DNA TGTGCCAGCAGCTCAAGCATAACAGGGGGTGCCTACGAGCAGTACTTC. Its protein is CASSSSITGGAYEQYF. The gene calls are TRBV9 and TRBJ2-7, with 8 bases identical to TRBD1. V lost 4 bases, J lost 2 bases, and 11 bases stayed unmatched. The V gene's germline CDR1 is SGDLS and CDR2 YYNGEE. The CDR3 is made up of 16 amino acids. The variable domain in full, completed from reference TRBV9 and TRBJ2-7, reads DSGVTQTPKHLITATGQRVTLRCSPRSGDLSVYWYQQSLDQGLQFLIQYYNGEERAKGNILERFSAQQFPDLHSELNLSSLELGDSALYFCASSSSITGGAYEQYFGPGTRLTVT.

The CDR3 loop reads CASSPREGRNTEAFF. In nucleotides, the CDR3 is TGTGCCAGTAGCCCTCGGGAGGGGAGGAACACTGAAGCTTTCTTT. V usage is TRBV19 and J usage is TRBJ1-1; D possibly corresponds to TRBD1 (5 bases). The CDR3 sequence is 15 residues long. With 6 bases removed from V and 1 base from J, the gap between germline ends came to 15 bases. The germline CDR1 and CDR2 sequences are LNHDA and SQIVND (reference sequence).

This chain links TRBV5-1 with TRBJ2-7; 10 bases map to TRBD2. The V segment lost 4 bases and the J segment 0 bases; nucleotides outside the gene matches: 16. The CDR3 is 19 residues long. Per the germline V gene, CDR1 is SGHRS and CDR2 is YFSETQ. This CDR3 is CASSLTPSGSASGSYEQYF. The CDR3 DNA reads TGCGCCAGCAGCCTAACCCCTAGCGGGAGCGCTTCCGGCTCCTACGAGCAGTACTTC.

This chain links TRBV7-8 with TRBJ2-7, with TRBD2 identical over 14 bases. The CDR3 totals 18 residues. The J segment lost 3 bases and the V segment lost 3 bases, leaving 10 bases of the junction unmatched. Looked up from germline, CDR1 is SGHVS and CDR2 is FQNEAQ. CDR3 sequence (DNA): TGTGCCAGCAGCTTGACTAGCGGGAGGGTGGTGGGCTACTACGAGCAGTACTTC. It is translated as CASSLTSGRVVGYYEQYF. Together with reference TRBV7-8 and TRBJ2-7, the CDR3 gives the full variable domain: GAGVSQSPRYKVAKRGQDVALRCDPISGHVSLFWYQQALGQGPEFLTYFQNEAQLDKSGLPSDRFFAERPEGSVSTLKIQRTQQEDSAVYLCASSLTSGRVVGYYEQYFGPGTRLTVT.

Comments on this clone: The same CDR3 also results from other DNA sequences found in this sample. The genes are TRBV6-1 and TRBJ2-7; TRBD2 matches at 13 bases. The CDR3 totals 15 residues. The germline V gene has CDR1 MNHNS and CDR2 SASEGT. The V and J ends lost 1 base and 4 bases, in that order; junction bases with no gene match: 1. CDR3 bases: TGTGCCAGCAGTGAAGGACTAGCGGGAGGTTACGAGCAGTACTTC. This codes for CASSEGLAGGYEQYF.

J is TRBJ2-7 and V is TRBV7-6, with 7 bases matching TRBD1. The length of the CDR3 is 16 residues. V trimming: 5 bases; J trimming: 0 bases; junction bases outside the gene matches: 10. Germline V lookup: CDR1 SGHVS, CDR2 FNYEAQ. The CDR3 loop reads CASSHPKQGISYEQYF. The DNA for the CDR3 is TGTGCCAGCAGCCACCCAAAACAGGGGATCTCCTACGAGCAGTACTTC.

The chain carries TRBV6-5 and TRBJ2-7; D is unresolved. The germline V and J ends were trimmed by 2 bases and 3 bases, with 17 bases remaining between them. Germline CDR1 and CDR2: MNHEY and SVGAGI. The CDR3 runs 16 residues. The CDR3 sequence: CASSYDQAGYSYEQYF. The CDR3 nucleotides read TGTGCCAGCAGTTACGACCAGGCCGGTTACAGCTACGAGCAGTACTTC.

CDR3 DNA sequence: TGTGCCAGCAGCTTCACAGCTTTCAATGGCTACACCTTC. Amino acid sequence: CASSFTAFNGYTF. The gene calls are TRBV7-2 and TRBJ1-2, with unresolved D. The CDR3 runs to 13 residues. V dropped 3 bases and J dropped 6 bases, with 11 bases sitting between them. From germline, CDR1 is SGHTA and CDR2 FQGNSA.

For the CDR3, the DNA is TGTGCCAGCTCACCACCGGCAGACTACTACGAGCAGTACTTC. Its protein product is CASSPPADYYEQYF. The chain joins TRBV18 to TRBJ2-7; D is possibly TRBD2 (5 bases). Germline V gene data show CDR1 as KGHSH and CDR2 as LQKENI. Trimming cost V 0 bases and J 3 bases, with 9 bases left between them. CDR3 size: 14 residues.

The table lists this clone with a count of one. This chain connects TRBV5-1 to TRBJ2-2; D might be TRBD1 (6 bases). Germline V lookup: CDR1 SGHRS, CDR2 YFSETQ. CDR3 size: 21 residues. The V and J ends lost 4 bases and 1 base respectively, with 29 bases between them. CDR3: CASSPLRRTGTRGLNTGELFF. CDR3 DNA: TGCGCCAGCAGCCCTCTTCGTAGAACAGGGACGCGTGGGTTGAACACCGGGGAGCTGTTTTTT.

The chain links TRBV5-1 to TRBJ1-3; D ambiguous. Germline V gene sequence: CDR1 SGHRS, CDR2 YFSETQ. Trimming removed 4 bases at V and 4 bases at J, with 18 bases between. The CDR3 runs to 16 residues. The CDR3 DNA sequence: TGCGCCAGCAGCCCAGACGCAGTGGGCTCCGGAAACACCATATATTTT. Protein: CASSPDAVGSGNTIYF.

The CDR3 DNA reads as TGTGCCAGCAGTGAAGGGACAAACCCCTCCTACGAGCAGTACTTC. Protein product: CASSEGTNPSYEQYF. The chain recombines TRBV6-1 with TRBJ2-7; a weak D match, TRBD1 (5 bases). The CDR3 extends over 15 amino acids. Germline lookup yields CDR1 MNHNS and CDR2 SASEGT. Deletions cut 1 base from V and 0 bases from J, with 10 bases between.

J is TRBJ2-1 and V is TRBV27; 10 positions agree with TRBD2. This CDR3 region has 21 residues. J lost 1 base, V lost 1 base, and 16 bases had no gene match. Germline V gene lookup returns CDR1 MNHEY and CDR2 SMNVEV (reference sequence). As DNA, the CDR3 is TGTGCCAGCAGTTTATTTGTGGCTAGCGGGAGTTATGTGGAATCCTACAATGAGCAGTTCTTC. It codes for CASSLFVASGSYVESYNEQFF.